The clone carrying this T cell receptor (beta chain) was found many times. The sample belongs to a study of tumor-infiltrating lymphocytes in oesophageal squamous cell carcinoma. Germline V gives CDR1 ENHRY, CDR2 SYGVKD. This CDR3 contains 14 residues. V shed 10 bases and J 2 bases; nucleotides not matched to a gene: 8. TCRdb independently ran MiXCR on the PCR reads; one entry per CDR3 protein. The repertoire has approximately 18,000 distinct CDR3 sequences, around 40% of them found once; the top ten carry 30% to 35%. The material sequenced was normal esophageal tissue next to the tumor. The sequence came from a female donor with esophageal squamous cell carcinoma. The V gene is TRBV10-3, the J gene TRBJ2-3; 8 bases match TRBD1. The CDR3 sequence is CATRRGRDTDTQYF. CDR3 bases: TGTGCCACGCGCAGGGGGCGCGACACAGATACGCAGTATTTT.